The T cell receptor beta chain described here comes from a study of blood T cell repertoires in COVID-19. CDR3 size: 18 residues. CDR1 is SGHTA and CDR2 is FQGNSA in the germline V gene. The junction had 9 bases not matched to a gene; V was cut back by 4 bases and J by 1 base. It was during active infection that Seattle patients were enrolled and then longitudinally followed. Measured with immunoSEQ multiplex PCR; TCRdb has only the in-frame clones, and not every one. This table has 50,000 to 65,000 clones, roughly two thirds appearing once. The chain has TRBV7-2 and TRBJ2-1; 11 nucleotides line up with TRBD2. The sequence derives from a woman between 70 and 85 years old with COVID-19, enrolled during active disease. Sequencing was done on a sample of peripheral blood. The CDR3 region is CASSSALLAGGSYNEQFF. Here the CDR3 DNA reads TGTGCCAGCAGCTCGGCCTTGCTAGCGGGAGGTTCCTACAATGAGCAGTTCTTC. The variable domain in full, completed from reference TRBV7-2 and TRBJ2-1, reads GAGVSQSPSNKVTEKGKDVELRCDPISGHTALYWYRQSLGQGLEFLIYFQGNSAPDKSGLPSDRFSAERTGGSVSTLTIQRTQQEDSAVYLCASSSALLAGGSYNEQFFGPGTRLTVL.